A single sample is the source of the 8 T cell receptor beta chains below, sequenced in a study of blood T cell repertoires in COVID-19. Sequenced by immunoSEQ multiplex PCR; TCRdb stores in-frame clones only, minus some. The sample carries under 250,000 clones, roughly 89% recorded once. The sample comprised peripheral blood. These receptors all stem from a man in his 60s who had recovered from COVID-19.

This chain joins TRBV5-4 and TRBJ2-3; 12 bases are shared with TRBD2. This CDR3 is built from 16 residues. J gave up 2 bases and V 5 bases, and 6 bases lay outside the gene matches. Germline V gene sequence: CDR1 SGHNT, CDR2 YYREEE (reference sequence). CDR3 region: CASRARTSGDTDTQYF. The CDR3 DNA reads TGTGCCAGCAGAGCCCGGACTAGCGGGGACACAGATACGCAGTATTTT.

The genes are TRBV7-2 and TRBJ2-1; TRBD2 is a possible D gene (5 bases). Germline V gene sequence: CDR1 SGHTA, CDR2 FQGNSA. V gave up 3 bases and J gave up 0 bases, with 9 bases separating them. The CDR3 has 15 amino acids. The CDR3 reads CASSFGVNSYNEQFF. For the CDR3, the DNA is TGTGCCAGCAGCTTCGGGGTAAACTCCTACAATGAGCAGTTCTTC.

The rearrangement links TRBV28 to TRBJ1-3, with no clear D. CDR3 length equals 15 residues. From germline, CDR1 is MDHEN and CDR2 SYDVKM. V lost 2 bases to trimming and J lost 0 bases, with 8 bases between them. In nucleotides, the CDR3 is TGTGCCAGCAGTTTAAGCACAGCCTCTGGAAACACCATATATTTT. Translation gives CASSLSTASGNTIYF.

The CDR3 sequence is CASSFSRQETQYF. CDR3 coding DNA: TGTGCCAGCAGCTTTTCCCGGCAAGAGACCCAGTACTTC. V is TRBV7-3 and J is TRBJ2-5; D not certain. The CDR3 runs to 13 residues. Germline V gives CDR1 SGHTA, CDR2 FQGTGA. V lost 3 bases and J lost 2, with 7 bases in between.

This clone has just a few counts. In DNA form, the CDR3 reads TGTGCCAGTAACACGGCCGGGACAGGCTATGGCTACACCTTC. Protein sequence: CASNTAGTGYGYTF. V is TRBV19 and J is TRBJ1-2, with TRBD1 matching 8 bases. V lost 7 bases to trimming and J lost 4 bases; unmatched junction nucleotides: 8. CDR1 is LNHDA and CDR2 is SQIVND in the germline V gene (reference sequence). This CDR3 is 14 amino acids long.

This sequence joins TRBV2 and TRBJ2-5, with TRBD2 identical over 13 bases. The CDR3 covers 18 residues. V lost 10 bases to trimming and J lost 5 bases; unmatched junction nucleotides: 19. The germline CDR1 and CDR2 sequences are SNHLY and FYNNEI. CDR3 DNA: TGTGCCATCCGGCGTGGACTAGCGGGGGCCCCGCTCAGGGAGACCCAGTACTTC. Translated, it gives CAIRRGLAGAPLRETQYF. The variable domain in full, completed from reference TRBV2 and TRBJ2-5, reads EPEVTQTPSHQVTQMGQEVILRCVPISNHLYFYWYRQILGQKVEFLVSFYNNEISEKSEIFDDQFSVERPDGSNFTLKIRSTKLEDSAMYFCAIRRGLAGAPLRETQYFGPGTRLLVL.

V is TRBV15 and J is TRBJ2-7; D perhaps matches TRBD2 (6 bases). Germline V CDR1 and CDR2: LNHNV, YYDKDF (reference sequence). Between the trimmed V and J ends, which lost 0 bases and 6 bases, there was a span of 12 bases. There are 14 residues in the CDR3. The CDR3 here is CATSRDRGVGEQYF. CDR3 bases: TGTGCCACCAGCAGAGATCGCGGGGTGGGCGAGCAGTACTTC.

V gene TRBV7-9 combines with J gene TRBJ2-7; D gene ambiguous. The CDR3 is 14 residues long. Germline V gives CDR1 SEHNR, CDR2 FQNEAQ (reference sequence). Trimming took 5 bases from V and 0 from J, leaving 11 bases between them. The CDR3 DNA follows: TGTGCCAGCAGCGGTACCAGAAGCTCCTACGAGCAGTACTTC. This sequence encodes CASSGTRSSYEQYF.